This is a list of T cell receptor beta chains from one sample in a study of T-cell reconstitution after alpha-beta-depleted transplantation in children. MiXCR was run by TCRdb on the PCR reads, yielding one entry per CDR3 protein. The data show 210,000 or so distinct CDR3 sequences, about 9.2% seen once. This sample comprised PBMCs from the stem cell graft donor, obtained from the stem cell graft. The receptor set was obtained from a human donor who donated a stem cell graft to a child with acute lymphoblastic leukemia. The conserved cysteine and the conserved F or W are not part of the CDR3 here. Not all rows give a size; the values are once, few, many and, for expanded clones, a class.

V gene	J gene	clone size	CDR3 protein
TRBV3-1	TRBJ2-5	-	ACSLRTSSAYQETQY
TRBV9	TRBJ2-7	many	ASSVATILGGNVYEQY
TRBV6-2/TRBV6-3	TRBJ1-5	-	ASSYRSGPLGLGQPQH
TRBV12-3/TRBV12-4	TRBJ2-7	many	ASSLEQSYEQY
TRBV12-3/TRBV12-4	TRBJ2-3	many	ASTIDRASTDTQY
TRBV20-1	TRBJ1-1	few	SANGQGSDTEAF
TRBV19	TRBJ2-1	-	ASRVLGANEQF
TRBV29-1	TRBJ1-1	-	SVPAGVMNTEAF
TRBV7-2	TRBJ1-3	-	ASSLQGKTIY
TRBV28	TRBJ1-5	-	ASSDDRGDQPQH
TRBV12-3/TRBV12-4	TRBJ2-3	few	ASSEGSDTQY
TRBV20-1	TRBJ2-3	-	SARGRGDTQY
TRBV3-1	TRBJ2-1	-	TSSLYFLSGLGTYNEQF
TRBV27	TRBJ2-2	few	ASSLWGTGYTGELF
TRBV7-2	TRBJ1-3	few	ASSGWTAGSSGNTIY
TRBV2	TRBJ1-1	-	ASIGTPNTEAF
TRBV20-1	TRBJ1-2	-	SVQDRGYNGYT
TRBV5-1	TRBJ2-3	few	ASSYGTSTDTQY
TRBV25-1	TRBJ2-5	-	ATRRGSGETQY
TRBV6-5	TRBJ2-1	few	ASSYSPRDPTYNEQF
TRBV19	TRBJ2-1	many	ASSNGEQF
TRBV3-1	TRBJ2-7	-	ASSQRQGGYEQY
TRBV12-3/TRBV12-4	TRBJ1-1	few	ASSLGYRGDTEAF
TRBV7-2	TRBJ1-1	-	ASNPGTMNTEAF
TRBV29-1	TRBJ2-2	many	SVAGPFGTGELF
TRBV5-1	TRBJ2-1	many	ASSRTGQGIHNEQF
TRBV10-2	TRBJ2-7	few	ASRPSSASTNEQY
TRBV20-1	TRBJ1-2	few	SARRGDAGYT
TRBV20-1	TRBJ1-2	-	SAGRGDYGYT
TRBV10-2	TRBJ1-2	many	ASSEPTVIYGYT
TRBV6-5	TRBJ1-5	few	ASSYSTGEYQPQH
TRBV7-8	TRBJ2-5	-	ASSLPIAEETQY
TRBV5-1	TRBJ1-3	many	ASSSTGDGNTIY
TRBV3-1	TRBJ2-1	few	ASSQDRGFRNEQF
TRBV15	TRBJ2-3	many	ATSRIKGGDTQY
TRBV27	TRBJ1-5	few	ASSIKDRAQPQH
TRBV20-1	TRBJ2-1	few	SALASGGAYNEQF
TRBV29-1	TRBJ1-2	-	SGAKTGSSGYT
TRBV5-6	TRBJ1-1	many	ASSFRRPGVTEAF
TRBV5-1	TRBJ1-6	many	ASSPGGFWNSPLH
TRBV12-3/TRBV12-4	TRBJ2-7	-	ASNEPSAEQY
TRBV7-9	TRBJ2-3	-	ASSLESGVADTQY
TRBV19	TRBJ1-2	-	ASSTKVDRVSGYT
TRBV4-3	TRBJ1-2	few	ASSQDRDSGNSLYGYT
TRBV4-2	TRBJ2-5	many	ASSQEASGQETQY
TRBV7-9	TRBJ2-1	many	ASSTRTEVYEQF
TRBV18	TRBJ2-5	-	ASARDRQETQY